A selection of T cell receptor beta chains follows, all from one sample in a study of blood T cell repertoires in COVID-19. Generated by immunoSEQ multiplex PCR, the TCRdb table keeps only in-frame clones and is missing some. The sample shows 250,000 to 300,000 clones, roughly 87% of them seen only once. Material: peripheral blood. The receptor source for this set is a woman aged 50 to 60 who had recovered from COVID-19. CDR3s include the opening cysteine and the closing phenylalanine or tryptophan. A D gene is named only where the DNA matches it firmly. Size is omitted from some rows. Given values are once, few, many or a class for expanded clones.

size: once
J: TRBJ1-2
D: NA
V: TRBV19
DNA: TGTGCCAGTAGCAAGGCGGGGGCGAATGGCTACACCTTC
CDR3: CASSKAGANGYTF

size: NA
J: TRBJ2-5
D: NA
V: TRBV5-4
DNA: TGTGCCAGCAGCTCCATAATGGCCGAGACCCAGTACTTC
CDR3: CASSSIMAETQYF

size: many
J: TRBJ2-6
D: NA
V: TRBV4-3
DNA: TGCGCCAGCAGCCAAATGGCCTCTGGGGCCAACGTCCTGACTTTC
CDR3: CASSQMASGANVLTF

size: NA
J: TRBJ1-5
D: NA
V: TRBV19
DNA: TGTGCCAGTAGTAGCGGGACTCCGGGTGGGCCCCAGCATTTT
CDR3: CASSSGTPGGPQHF

size: NA
J: TRBJ1-5
D: NA
V: TRBV18
DNA: TGTGCCAGCTCAACCCTCGGGGGGAGGAATCAGCCCCAGCATTTT
CDR3: CASSTLGGRNQPQHF

size: NA
J: TRBJ2-7
D: NA
V: TRBV9
DNA: TGTGCCAGCAGCGCAGGTGGTGACGAGCAGTACTTC
CDR3: CASSAGGDEQYF

size: NA
J: TRBJ1-1
D: TRBD1
V: TRBV18
DNA: TGTGCCAGCTCACCTACCGGGACAGGGGTTTTCCGGAACACTGAAGCTTTCTTT
CDR3: CASSPTGTGVFRNTEAFF

size: NA
J: TRBJ1-1
D: NA
V: TRBV4-2
DNA: TGTGCCAGCAGCCACCAATCCGGGGGGGCCCCTCGGGACACTGAAGCTTTCTTT
CDR3: CASSHQSGGAPRDTEAFF

size: NA
J: TRBJ2-3
D: TRBD1
V: TRBV5-8
DNA: TGTGCCAGCAGCTTGGCGGGACAGGGAACAGATACGCAGTATTTT
CDR3: CASSLAGQGTDTQYF

size: NA
J: TRBJ2-1
D: TRBD2
V: TRBV7-2
DNA: TGTGCCAGCAGCTTAGGACTAGCGGGAGCCTTCGATGAGCAGTTCTTC
CDR3: CASSLGLAGAFDEQFF

size: NA
J: TRBJ2-7
D: NA
V: TRBV6-6
DNA: TGTGCCAGCAGTCGGGGGACACCGAGCTCCTACGAGCAGTACTTC
CDR3: CASSRGTPSSYEQYF

size: NA
J: TRBJ1-6
D: TRBD1
V: TRBV7-2
DNA: TGTGCCAGCAGCGTCGGACAGGGAGGTTACAATTCACCCCTCCACTTT
CDR3: CASSVGQGGYNSPLHF

size: NA
J: TRBJ2-2
D: TRBD1
V: TRBV30
DNA: TGTTTGGGGACAGGGGGGAACACCGGGGAGCTGTTTTTT
CDR3: CLGTGGNTGELFF

size: NA
J: TRBJ1-2
D: NA
V: TRBV7-2
DNA: TGTGCCAGCAGCTTAGGAATGATACAGGGAACAGGCTACACCTTC
CDR3: CASSLGMIQGTGYTF

size: NA
J: TRBJ1-1
D: NA
V: TRBV5-8
DNA: TGTGCCAGCAGCTTGATGCAAACAATGAACACTGAAGCTTTCTTT
CDR3: CASSLMQTMNTEAFF

size: NA
J: TRBJ2-2
D: TRBD1
V: TRBV6-2/TRBV6-3
DNA: TGTGCCAGCAGCGATCAAAACAGGGGGAACACCGGGGAGCTGTTTTTT
CDR3: CASSDQNRGNTGELFF

size: NA
J: TRBJ2-4
D: TRBD2
V: TRBV3-1/TRBV3-2
DNA: TGTGCCAGCAGCCAAGTGGGCGGGGGGGCATATAACAATCAGTACTTC
CDR3: CASSQVGGGAYNNQYF

size: many
J: TRBJ1-1
D: NA
V: TRBV15
DNA: TGTGCCACCAGCAGCGGTTTATCTGCGAACACTGAAGCTTTCTTT
CDR3: CATSSGLSANTEAFF

size: NA
J: TRBJ1-2
D: NA
V: TRBV20-1
DNA: TGCAGTGCTTCACTCCCCTATGGCTACACCTTC
CDR3: CSASLPYGYTF

size: NA
J: TRBJ2-6
D: TRBD1
V: TRBV9
DNA: TGTGCCAGCAACCGGGACAGGGGTGTTGGGGCCAACGTCCTGACTTTC
CDR3: CASNRDRGVGANVLTF

size: NA
J: TRBJ2-7
D: TRBD1
V: TRBV10-3
DNA: TGTGCCACCCAACAGGGGGCCTACGAGCAGTACTTC
CDR3: CATQQGAYEQYF